The present TCR beta chain was sequenced within a study of cytomegalovirus exposure and HLA in healthy donors. Using immunoSEQ multiplex PCR, the repertoire was profiled, and TCRdb retains in-frame clones only, with some absent. This table holds 78,000 or so clones, approximately 94% found once. The V gene's germline CDR1 is WNHNN and CDR2 SYGVQD (reference sequence). CDR3 size: 15 residues. Trimming stripped 3 bases from V and 4 bases from J, with 13 bases between. This sequence originates from a woman between 18 and 30 years old in good health and CMV-seropositive. Sequencing was done on a sample of PBMCs. This sequence joins TRBV10-1 and TRBJ1-5; tentatively, D is TRBD1 (6 bases). The CDR3 protein is CASSDKDRKNQPQHF. CDR3 bases: TGCGCCAGCAGTGACAAGGACAGAAAAAATCAGCCCCAGCATTTT.